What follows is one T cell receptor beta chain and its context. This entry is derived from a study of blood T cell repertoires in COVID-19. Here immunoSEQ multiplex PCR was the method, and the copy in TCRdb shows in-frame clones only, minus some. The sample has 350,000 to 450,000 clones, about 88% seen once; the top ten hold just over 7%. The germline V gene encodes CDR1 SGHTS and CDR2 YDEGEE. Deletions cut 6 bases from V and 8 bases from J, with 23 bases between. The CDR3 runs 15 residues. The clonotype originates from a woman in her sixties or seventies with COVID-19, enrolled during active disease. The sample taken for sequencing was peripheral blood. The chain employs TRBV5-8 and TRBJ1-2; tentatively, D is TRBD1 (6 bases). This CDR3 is CASTSRGRGARGYTF. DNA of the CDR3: TGTGCCAGCACCTCCCGAGGCCGGGGGGCGCGGGGCTACACCTTC.